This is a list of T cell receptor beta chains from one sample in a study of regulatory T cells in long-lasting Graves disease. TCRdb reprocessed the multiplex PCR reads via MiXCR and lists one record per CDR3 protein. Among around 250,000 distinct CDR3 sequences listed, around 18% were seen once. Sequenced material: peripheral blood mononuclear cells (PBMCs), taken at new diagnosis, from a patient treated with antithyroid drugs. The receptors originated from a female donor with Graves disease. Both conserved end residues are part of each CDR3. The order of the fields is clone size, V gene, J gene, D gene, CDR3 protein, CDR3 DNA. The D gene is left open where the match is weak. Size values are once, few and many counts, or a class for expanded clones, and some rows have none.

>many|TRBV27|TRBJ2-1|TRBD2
CASRPGLAGGSYNEQFF
TGTGCCAGCAGGCCGGGACTAGCGGGAGGTTCCTACAATGAGCAGTTCTTC
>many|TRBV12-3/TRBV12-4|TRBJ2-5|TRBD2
CASSVLAGVGEETQYF
TGTGCCAGCAGCGTACTAGCGGGAGTTGGGGAAGAGACCCAGTACTTC
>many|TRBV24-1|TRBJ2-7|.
CATSDFPESYEQYF
TGTGCCACCAGTGATTTTCCCGAGTCCTACGAGCAGTACTTC
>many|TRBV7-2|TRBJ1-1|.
CASSFSSILRGAFF
TGTGCCAGCAGCTTTTCTTCAATTTTACGAGGAGCTTTCTTT
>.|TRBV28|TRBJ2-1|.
CASSLWMSYNEQFF
TGTGCCAGCAGTTTATGGATGTCCTACAATGAGCAGTTCTTC
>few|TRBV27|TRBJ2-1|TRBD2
CASTSWRENEQFF
TGTGCCAGCACGTCCTGGCGGGAGAATGAGCAGTTCTTC
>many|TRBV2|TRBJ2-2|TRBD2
CASSTPVSSGLRKTGELFF
TGTGCCAGCAGTACCCCCGTATCTAGCGGGCTGAGAAAGACCGGGGAGCTGTTTTTT
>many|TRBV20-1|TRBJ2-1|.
CSARDPRGNEQFF
TGCAGTGCTAGAGATCCAAGGGGCAATGAGCAGTTCTTC
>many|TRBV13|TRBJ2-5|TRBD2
CASAGLAGVETQYF
TGTGCCAGCGCCGGGCTAGCGGGAGTGGAGACCCAGTACTTC
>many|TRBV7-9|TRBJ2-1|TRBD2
CASSKGTSGNEQFF
TGTGCCAGCAGTAAAGGGACTAGCGGGAATGAGCAGTTCTTC
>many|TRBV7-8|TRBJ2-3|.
CASSLELESTDTQYF
TGTGCCAGCAGCTTAGAGCTGGAGAGCACAGATACGCAGTATTTT
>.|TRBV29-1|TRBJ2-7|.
CSAKQSLKQYF
TGCAGCGCAAAACAGAGTTTGAAGCAGTACTTC
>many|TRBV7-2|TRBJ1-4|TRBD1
CASSPTGAAGEKLFF
TGTGCCAGCAGCCCAACAGGGGCCGCGGGCGAAAAACTGTTTTTT
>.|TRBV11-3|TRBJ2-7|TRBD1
CASSLGRQGSYEQYF
TGTGCCAGCAGCTTAGGACGACAGGGTTCCTACGAGCAGTACTTC
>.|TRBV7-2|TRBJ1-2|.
CASTSSVGYGYTF
TGTGCCAGCACCTCATCGGTGGGCTATGGCTACACCTTC
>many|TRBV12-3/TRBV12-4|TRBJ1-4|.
CASSSRREKLFF
TGTGCCAGCAGTTCCCGCCGGGAAAAACTGTTTTTT
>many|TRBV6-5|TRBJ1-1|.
CASSYDGGRRNTEAFF
TGTGCCAGCAGTTACGACGGGGGAAGGAGGAACACTGAAGCTTTCTTT
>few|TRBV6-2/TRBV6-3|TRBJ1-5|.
CANSPQLLQPQHF
TGTGCCAACAGTCCGCAGTTATTACAGCCCCAGCATTTT
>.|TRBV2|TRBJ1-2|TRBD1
CASIGNYGDRGRDGYTF
TGTGCCAGCATAGGGAACTATGGGGACAGGGGGCGCGATGGCTACACCTTC
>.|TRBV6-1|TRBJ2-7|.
CATLGVKNPYEQYF
TGTGCCACCCTGGGGGTCAAGAACCCCTACGAGCAGTACTTC
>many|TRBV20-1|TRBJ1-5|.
CSASRHNNLNQPQHF
TGCAGTGCTAGCCGGCACAACAATTTAAATCAGCCCCAGCATTTT
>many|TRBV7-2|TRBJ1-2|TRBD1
CASRTGQHYGYTF
TGTGCCAGCAGGACGGGACAGCACTATGGCTACACCTTC
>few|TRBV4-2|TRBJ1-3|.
CASSQDGRGATPEPIYF
TGTGCCAGCAGCCAAGATGGGAGGGGGGCCACCCCCGAGCCCATATATTTT
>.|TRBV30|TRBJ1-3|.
CAWNRGASGNTIYF
TGTGCCTGGAACCGGGGCGCCTCTGGAAACACCATATATTTT
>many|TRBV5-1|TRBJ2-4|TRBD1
CASSLATGGVNIQYF
TGCGCCAGCAGCTTGGCTACAGGGGGCGTAAACATTCAGTACTTC
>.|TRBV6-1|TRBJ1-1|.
CATREGLMNTEAFF
TGTGCCACCCGCGAAGGGCTCATGAACACTGAAGCTTTCTTT
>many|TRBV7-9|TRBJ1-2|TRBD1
CASSLMDRGDGYTF
TGTGCCAGCAGCTTAATGGACAGGGGGGATGGCTACACCTTC
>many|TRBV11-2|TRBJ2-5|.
CASSDWPNRQIQETQYF
TGTGCCAGCAGCGATTGGCCTAACCGACAGATTCAAGAGACCCAGTACTTC
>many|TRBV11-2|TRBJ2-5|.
CASSFGFQETQYF
TGTGCCAGCAGCTTCGGGTTCCAAGAGACCCAGTACTTC
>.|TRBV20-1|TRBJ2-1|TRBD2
CSARVSGTSGRGGVF
TGCAGTGCTAGAGTTTCCGGGACTAGCGGGAGGGGTGGGGTCTTC
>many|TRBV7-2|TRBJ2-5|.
CASLDRNQETQYF
TGTGCCAGCTTGGACAGAAACCAAGAGACCCAGTACTTC
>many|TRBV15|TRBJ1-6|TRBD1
CATSPIGQGTVSPLHF
TGTGCCACCAGCCCGATCGGACAGGGGACGGTTTCACCCCTCCACTTT
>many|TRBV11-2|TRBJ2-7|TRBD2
CASRSSIWGGSYEQYF
TGTGCCAGCAGGTCGTCGATCTGGGGAGGGTCCTACGAGCAGTACTTC
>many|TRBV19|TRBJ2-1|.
CASRNNREAYNEQFF
TGTGCCAGTAGAAATAACCGGGAAGCCTACAATGAGCAGTTCTTC
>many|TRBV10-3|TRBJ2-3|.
CAISGQVTDTQYF
TGTGCCATCAGTGGCCAAGTGACAGATACGCAGTATTTT
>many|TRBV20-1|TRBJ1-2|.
CSARGSLGGYGYTF
TGCAGTGCTAGAGGGTCCCTGGGGGGTTATGGCTACACCTTC
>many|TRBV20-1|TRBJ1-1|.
CSAQDSVRMNTEAFF
TGCAGTGCTCAGGACAGCGTCCGTATGAACACTGAAGCTTTCTTT
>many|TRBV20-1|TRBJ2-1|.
CSAPPGGRNEQFF
TGCAGTGCTCCTCCCGGGGGTCGTAATGAGCAGTTCTTC
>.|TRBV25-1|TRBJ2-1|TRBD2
CASSESWTSVGEQFF
TGTGCCAGCAGTGAAAGTTGGACTAGCGTTGGTGAGCAGTTCTTC
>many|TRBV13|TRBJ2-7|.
CASIRRGASYEQYF
TGTGCCAGCATCCGAAGGGGAGCTTCCTACGAGCAGTACTTC
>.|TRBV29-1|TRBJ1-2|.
CSVEDEDGYTF
TGCAGCGTTGAAGATGAAGATGGCTACACCTTC
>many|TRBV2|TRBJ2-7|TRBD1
CASSEGQGNYEQYF
TGTGCCAGCAGTGAGGGACAGGGGAACTACGAGCAGTACTTC
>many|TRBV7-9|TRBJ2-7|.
CASSLVGRPLYEQYF
TGTGCCAGCAGCTTAGTCGGCAGACCACTCTACGAGCAGTACTTC
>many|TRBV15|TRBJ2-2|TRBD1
CATSRRGPGQGAGELFF
TGTGCCACCAGCAGGCGGGGCCCGGGACAGGGGGCCGGGGAGCTGTTTTTT
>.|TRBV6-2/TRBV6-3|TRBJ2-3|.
CASRDSTLTDTQYF
TGTGCCAGCAGGGACTCCACCCTCACAGATACGCAGTATTTT
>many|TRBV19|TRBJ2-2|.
CASSIGQTNTGELFF
TGTGCCAGTAGTATCGGGCAAACGAACACCGGGGAGCTGTTTTTT
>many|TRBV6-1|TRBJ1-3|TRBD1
CASSADRGGNTIYF
TGTGCCAGCAGTGCCGACAGGGGAGGAAACACCATATATTTT
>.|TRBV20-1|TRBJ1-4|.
CSAAVGGRDEKLFF
TGCAGTGCCGCGGTCGGTGGGAGGGACGAAAAACTGTTTTTT
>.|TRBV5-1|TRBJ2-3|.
CASSLEGGGTADTQYF
TGCGCCAGCAGCTTGGAGGGAGGGGGCACGGCAGATACGCAGTATTTT
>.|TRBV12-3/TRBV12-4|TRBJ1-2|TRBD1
CASSPGGGLVGYTF
TGTGCCAGCAGTCCAGGGGGAGGTCTCGTTGGCTACACCTTC
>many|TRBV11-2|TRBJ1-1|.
CASSLVPGNTEAFF
TGTGCCAGCAGCTTAGTTCCAGGGAACACTGAAGCTTTCTTT